A selection of T cell receptor beta chains follows, all from one sample in a study of post-analysis software for immune sequencing data. TCRdb called the PCR reads again in MiXCR, with one record for every CDR3 protein. The sample contains around 400,000 distinct CDR3 sequences, over 30% of which appear only once. The sequencing sample was made of blood. These receptors all come from a girl aged 2-9 years with multiple sclerosis. Both conserved end residues are part of each CDR3. Where a row states a size, it is once, few, many or the class of an expanded clone; other rows omit it.

size	V	J	CDR3
-	TRBV7-9	TRBJ2-1	CASSFRQDKGNEQFF
-	TRBV6-6	TRBJ1-2	CASSPTLFYGYTF
few	TRBV28	TRBJ2-4	CASSPVVAKNIQYF
-	TRBV7-3	TRBJ2-7	CASSGRDRSYEQYF
few	TRBV29-1	TRBJ2-1	CGVDTGSPNEQFF
-	TRBV28	TRBJ2-3	CASSLAARTDTQYF
-	TRBV4-2	TRBJ1-2	CASSQASGQGNYGYTF
once	TRBV12-3/TRBV12-4	TRBJ2-7	CTSSKTVPYEQYF
-	TRBV12-3/TRBV12-4	TRBJ2-7	CASSSNRRGLKFASYEQYF
-	TRBV12-3/TRBV12-4	TRBJ2-3	CASSFGGRPTDTQYF
-	TRBV7-9	TRBJ2-1	CASGIAQGGFDEQFF
-	TRBV28	TRBJ2-7	CASSPMDGEGQYF
-	TRBV2	TRBJ2-3	CASSELPGGADTQYF
few	TRBV7-3	TRBJ2-5	CASSLNVQETQYF
-	TRBV3-1	TRBJ2-1	CASSPSYGDEQFF
-	TRBV7-9	TRBJ2-1	CASSLGASRGNEQFF
-	TRBV20-1	TRBJ1-5	CSARRDSDQPQHF
-	TRBV7-3	TRBJ2-1	CASSQQGPYNEQFF
many	TRBV12-3/TRBV12-4	TRBJ1-2	CASSLAGGNGYTF
-	TRBV7-9	TRBJ1-1	CASTIRIQTEAFF
once	TRBV6-1	TRBJ2-4	CASEQGTSGRYVQYF
few	TRBV12-3/TRBV12-4	TRBJ1-5	CASGQGSNQPQHF
-	TRBV5-1	TRBJ1-6	CASSPLGGTDNSPLHF
few	TRBV29-1	TRBJ2-7	CSVLTGSQYEQYF
few	TRBV4-1	TRBJ2-7	CASSPLPGQGAYEQYF
few	TRBV10-2	TRBJ1-1	CASTRSGGPMNTEAFF
-	TRBV29-1	TRBJ2-5	CSGSGILTQETQYF
many	TRBV18	TRBJ2-1	CASSPGPGSSNEQFF
-	TRBV5-1	TRBJ1-2	CASSLDRTAYGYTF
few	TRBV7-2	TRBJ1-4	CASSPVLANEKLFF
-	TRBV6-2/TRBV6-3	TRBJ2-1	CASRSTWNEQFF
few	TRBV20-1	TRBJ1-2	CTARSGTSSGYTF
-	TRBV20-1	TRBJ2-7	CSAPDRYIYEQYF
few	TRBV7-9	TRBJ1-5	CASSPHLNQPQHF
-	TRBV5-6	TRBJ2-1	CASSAGQRSYNEQFF
few	TRBV5-1	TRBJ1-2	CASSLSAAANYGYTF
few	TRBV7-2	TRBJ2-7	CASSLVIGGSAYEQYF
-	TRBV10-3	TRBJ2-3	CAIRSHGTPGRSFTDTQYF
-	TRBV7-2	TRBJ2-5	CASSVQGAEGETQYF
few	TRBV9	TRBJ2-3	CASSAEGDHTDTQYF
-	TRBV5-1	TRBJ2-7	CASSSRGVDSYEQYF
-	TRBV7-2	TRBJ2-1	CASSLLGAGGYNEQFF
-	TRBV28	TRBJ1-4	CASGLEGQSEKLFF